This TCR beta chain was identified during a study of blood T cell repertoires in COVID-19. The CDR3 is 15 residues long. Germline V gene lookup returns CDR1 LGHNA and CDR2 YSLEER. The V gene end was trimmed by 1 base and the J gene end by 0 bases; junction bases not matched to a gene: 3. The protocol was immunoSEQ multiplex PCR, while the TCRdb copy is restricted to in-frame clones and leaves out a portion. The sample contains 200,000 to 250,000 clones, approximately 87% of which appear only once. Sequencing was performed on peripheral blood. This receptor was identified in a man in his fifties or sixties with acute or convalescent COVID-19. The chain employs TRBV4-3 and TRBJ2-7; TRBD1 matches at 7 bases. CDR3 in amino acids: CASSQGQGYSYEQYF. The CDR3 DNA is TGCGCCAGCAGCCAAGGACAGGGATACTCCTACGAGCAGTACTTC.